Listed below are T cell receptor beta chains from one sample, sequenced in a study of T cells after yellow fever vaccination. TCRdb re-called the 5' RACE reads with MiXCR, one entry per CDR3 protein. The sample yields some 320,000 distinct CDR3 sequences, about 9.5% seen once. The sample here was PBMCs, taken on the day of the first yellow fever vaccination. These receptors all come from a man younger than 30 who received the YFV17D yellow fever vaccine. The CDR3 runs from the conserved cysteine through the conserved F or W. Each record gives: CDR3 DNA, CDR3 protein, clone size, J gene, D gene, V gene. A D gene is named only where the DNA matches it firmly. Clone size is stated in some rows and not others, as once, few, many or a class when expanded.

DNA: TGCGCCAGCAGCTTGTCCGCCAGGGCGAATGAGCAGTTCTTC; CDR3: CASSLSARANEQFF; size: few; J: TRBJ2-1; D: NA; V: TRBV5-1
DNA: TGTGCCAGCAGTGGGGAATGGAACCGCCTAACTGAAGCTTTCTTT; CDR3: CASSGEWNRLTEAFF; size: few; J: TRBJ1-1; D: NA; V: TRBV6-1
DNA: TGTGCCAGCACCTCTTCCCGGGGGGAAGAGCAGTTCTTC; CDR3: CASTSSRGEEQFF; size: few; J: TRBJ2-1; D: TRBD2; V: TRBV7-2
DNA: TGCGCCAGCAGCCTGACAGGAGGGGGGCTTCCCGAGCAGTACTTC; CDR3: CASSLTGGGLPEQYF; size: few; J: TRBJ2-7; D: NA; V: TRBV5-1
DNA: TGCGCCAGCAGCTTGGGGGGACAGGGACACTATGGCTACACCTTC; CDR3: CASSLGGQGHYGYTF; size: few; J: TRBJ1-2; D: TRBD1; V: TRBV5-1
DNA: TGTGCCAGCAAGAGAATAGGGGACGGCGGGGAGCTGTTTTTT; CDR3: CASKRIGDGGELFF; size: NA; J: TRBJ2-2; D: NA; V: TRBV6-1
DNA: TGTGCCAGCAGCCGGACCTTGGAGACCCAGTACTTC; CDR3: CASSRTLETQYF; size: NA; J: TRBJ2-5; D: NA; V: TRBV7-2
DNA: TGCGCCAGCAGCCTTGGGACAACAACTAATGAAAAACTGTTTTTT; CDR3: CASSLGTTTNEKLFF; size: NA; J: TRBJ1-4; D: NA; V: TRBV4-1
DNA: TGTGCCAGCAGTTACGCCCTTGGGGAGCTGTTTTTT; CDR3: CASSYALGELFF; size: NA; J: TRBJ2-2; D: NA; V: TRBV6-2/TRBV6-3
DNA: TGTGCCAGCAGTTACCTCGGGACAGGCCATTACGAGCAGTACTTC; CDR3: CASSYLGTGHYEQYF; size: NA; J: TRBJ2-7; D: TRBD1; V: TRBV6-5
DNA: TGTGCCAGCAGTGAAATATTCGGGGGCCAAAGGAGCTCCTATAATTCACCCCTCCACTTT; CDR3: CASSEIFGGQRSSYNSPLHF; size: few; J: TRBJ1-6; D: NA; V: TRBV6-1
DNA: TGTGCCAGCAGTTACAATCCGGGCTATGGCTACACCTTC; CDR3: CASSYNPGYGYTF; size: few; J: TRBJ1-2; D: NA; V: TRBV6-5
DNA: TGTGCCAGCACCAAAGAAAGGGATCGAGCTGAAGCTTTCTTT; CDR3: CASTKERDRAEAFF; size: few; J: TRBJ1-1; D: NA; V: TRBV7-9
DNA: TGTGCCAGCCGGATGACACTTGACGGCACCATATATTTT; CDR3: CASRMTLDGTIYF; size: NA; J: TRBJ1-3; D: NA; V: TRBV2
DNA: TGTGCCAGCAGCTTAGCGAACAGGGTCCCCCTCCACTTT; CDR3: CASSLANRVPLHF; size: few; J: TRBJ1-6; D: NA; V: TRBV7-6
DNA: TGTGCCAGCAGTGAAGGGGGGACTGAGCAGTTCTTC; CDR3: CASSEGGTEQFF; size: NA; J: TRBJ2-1; D: NA; V: TRBV25-1
DNA: TGCGCCAGCAGCCAAGGGGCCCCGCTCACAGATACGCAGTATTTT; CDR3: CASSQGAPLTDTQYF; size: few; J: TRBJ2-3; D: NA; V: TRBV4-3
DNA: TGTGCCAGCAGCACCCAGACAGGGCGGGCAACTGAAGCTTTCTTT; CDR3: CASSTQTGRATEAFF; size: NA; J: TRBJ1-1; D: TRBD1; V: TRBV7-2
DNA: TGTGCCAGCAGTGCCTTGGGCGCAACTAATGAAAAACTGTTTTTT; CDR3: CASSALGATNEKLFF; size: few; J: TRBJ1-4; D: NA; V: TRBV27
DNA: TGTGCCAGCAGCTCGGGACACTCCACCGGGGAGCTGTTTTTT; CDR3: CASSSGHSTGELFF; size: few; J: TRBJ2-2; D: NA; V: TRBV7-2
DNA: TGTGCTAGCGACGCGGGGGAGAGAACCGGGGAGCTGTTTTTT; CDR3: CASDAGERTGELFF; size: few; J: TRBJ2-2; D: TRBD2; V: TRBV12-5
DNA: TGCAGTACTAGTACAGAAAACTATGGCTACACCTTC; CDR3: CSTSTENYGYTF; size: few; J: TRBJ1-2; D: NA; V: TRBV20-1
DNA: TGCGCCAGCAGCTGGGCCACGATCGGGGGCGGCCAAGAGACCCAGTACTTC; CDR3: CASSWATIGGGQETQYF; size: NA; J: TRBJ2-5; D: NA; V: TRBV5-1
DNA: TGTGCCAGCAGCCCGCCCGGGGGGAGTGGGACCGGGGAGCTGTTTTTT; CDR3: CASSPPGGSGTGELFF; size: few; J: TRBJ2-2; D: TRBD2; V: TRBV7-2
DNA: TGCGCCAGCAGCCAGATGACAGGGGGGAACACTGAAGCTTTCTTT; CDR3: CASSQMTGGNTEAFF; size: many; J: TRBJ1-1; D: TRBD1; V: TRBV4-1
DNA: TGTGCCAGCAGTGGCAGGGTGGGAACTAATGAAAAACTGTTTTTT; CDR3: CASSGRVGTNEKLFF; size: few; J: TRBJ1-4; D: NA; V: TRBV6-1
DNA: TGTGCCAGCTCACCCCCCGGGGGTGGGTTCACTGAAGCTTTCTTT; CDR3: CASSPPGGGFTEAFF; size: many; J: TRBJ1-1; D: NA; V: TRBV18
DNA: TGCAGTGCTAGCGGGGGGGCAGAGACCCAGTACTTC; CDR3: CSASGGAETQYF; size: many; J: TRBJ2-5; D: TRBD2; V: TRBV20-1
DNA: TGTGCCACCAGTGTCGGGACCAGCGGACTCAATGAGCAGTTCTTC; CDR3: CATSVGTSGLNEQFF; size: NA; J: TRBJ2-1; D: NA; V: TRBV24-1
DNA: TGCGCCAGCGGCGACGGAGACTATGGCTACACCTTC; CDR3: CASGDGDYGYTF; size: few; J: TRBJ1-2; D: NA; V: TRBV5-1
DNA: TGCGCCAGCAGCGCAGCGACAGGGGGCGGCAGGACCCAGTACTTC; CDR3: CASSAATGGGRTQYF; size: NA; J: TRBJ2-5; D: TRBD1; V: TRBV5-1
DNA: TGCGCCAGCAGCCCCTACGGGCAGGGGGCTATCGAGCAGTTCTTC; CDR3: CASSPYGQGAIEQFF; size: many; J: TRBJ2-1; D: TRBD1; V: TRBV4-1
DNA: TGCAGTGCTCCCGTAGCGGGGGGTACCTACGAGCAGTACTTC; CDR3: CSAPVAGGTYEQYF; size: few; J: TRBJ2-7; D: TRBD2; V: TRBV20-1
DNA: TGCAGTGCTAGAGGCCAGGGTGAAAAACTGTTTTTT; CDR3: CSARGQGEKLFF; size: few; J: TRBJ1-4; D: NA; V: TRBV20-1
DNA: TGTGCCAGCAGCTTAAGAGGGGTGTCAGAGGTGAACACTGAAGCTTTCTTT; CDR3: CASSLRGVSEVNTEAFF; size: NA; J: TRBJ1-1; D: NA; V: TRBV7-2
DNA: TGTGCCAGCAGTGCCGGTGGTAGTACAGATACGCAGTATTTT; CDR3: CASSAGGSTDTQYF; size: NA; J: TRBJ2-3; D: NA; V: TRBV7-2
DNA: TGTGCCAGCACCATTCGTATAGATACGCAGTATTTT; CDR3: CASTIRIDTQYF; size: few; J: TRBJ2-3; D: NA; V: TRBV7-2
DNA: TGTGCCAGCAGACGAAGCTCCTATTACAATGAGCAGTTCTTC; CDR3: CASRRSSYYNEQFF; size: few; J: TRBJ2-1; D: NA; V: TRBV2
DNA: TGTGCCAGCAGCCTGGGACAGGCGAACACTGAAGCTTTCTTT; CDR3: CASSLGQANTEAFF; size: many; J: TRBJ1-1; D: TRBD1; V: TRBV27
DNA: TGTGCCAGCAGCTTAGCGGCAGGGGCTTACTACGAGCAGTACTTC; CDR3: CASSLAAGAYYEQYF; size: few; J: TRBJ2-7; D: NA; V: TRBV7-2
DNA: TGCGCCAGCCCAGGGGACAATGAGCAGTTCTTC; CDR3: CASPGDNEQFF; size: few; J: TRBJ2-1; D: NA; V: TRBV10-1
DNA: TGTGCCATCAGTTTCACCGGGGAGCTGTTTTTT; CDR3: CAISFTGELFF; size: many; J: TRBJ2-2; D: NA; V: TRBV10-3
DNA: TGTGCCTGGAGCCGACGGGGGGCCTACAATGAGCAGTTCTTC; CDR3: CAWSRRGAYNEQFF; size: few; J: TRBJ2-1; D: TRBD2; V: TRBV30
DNA: TGTGCCAGCAGCCAAAGGCGGGTTGGGGAAAAACTGTTTTTT; CDR3: CASSQRRVGEKLFF; size: NA; J: TRBJ1-4; D: NA; V: TRBV3-1
DNA: TGTGCCAGTACTGCGGGGGCGGTCTCCTACAATGAGCAGTTCTTC; CDR3: CASTAGAVSYNEQFF; size: NA; J: TRBJ2-1; D: NA; V: TRBV19
DNA: TGTGCCAGCAGTGTCACGGGGGCGGTTAATGAAAAACTGTTTTTT; CDR3: CASSVTGAVNEKLFF; size: NA; J: TRBJ1-4; D: NA; V: TRBV2
DNA: TGTGCCAGCAGTCCCCGGGGCCAGACGAACGAGCAGTACTTC; CDR3: CASSPRGQTNEQYF; size: few; J: TRBJ2-7; D: NA; V: TRBV12-3/TRBV12-4
DNA: TGTGCCAGCAGTTACGAAAGGACGGCCGGCTCACCCCTCCACTTT; CDR3: CASSYERTAGSPLHF; size: few; J: TRBJ1-6; D: NA; V: TRBV6-5
DNA: TGCAGTGCTAGAGCCGGGGCTGAGACCCAGTACTTC; CDR3: CSARAGAETQYF; size: many; J: TRBJ2-5; D: NA; V: TRBV20-1
DNA: TGTGCCAGCAGCCAAGCTGTCAGGGGGATGCAAGAGACCCAGTACTTC; CDR3: CASSQAVRGMQETQYF; size: NA; J: TRBJ2-5; D: TRBD1; V: TRBV3-1
DNA: TGTGCCAGCACTTTCGGACAGCTTAGCCATCAGCCCCAGCATTTT; CDR3: CASTFGQLSHQPQHF; size: few; J: TRBJ1-5; D: NA; V: TRBV6-5
DNA: TGTGCCAGCAGCCGCTCCGGCACAGATACGCAGTATTTT; CDR3: CASSRSGTDTQYF; size: many; J: TRBJ2-3; D: NA; V: TRBV3-1
DNA: TGTGCCAGCAGTGATCCTAGCGGGGGTGAGACCCAGTACTTC; CDR3: CASSDPSGGETQYF; size: many; J: TRBJ2-5; D: TRBD2; V: TRBV2
DNA: TGTGCCAGTAGTTTGACATCCACTGAAGCTTTCTTT; CDR3: CASSLTSTEAFF; size: NA; J: TRBJ1-1; D: NA; V: TRBV19
DNA: TGTGCCAGCAGTCGGACAGGTCTGGCCTCTGGCTACACCTTC; CDR3: CASSRTGLASGYTF; size: many; J: TRBJ1-2; D: TRBD1; V: TRBV6-1
DNA: TGTGCCAGCAGATTTTCGGGGCAGGGGGTCACAGATACGCAGTATTTT; CDR3: CASRFSGQGVTDTQYF; size: NA; J: TRBJ2-3; D: TRBD1; V: TRBV11-2
DNA: TGTGCCAGCAGCCTCTTCACGGCAGGGACTTGGATTTCTGGGGCCAACGTCCTGACTTTC; CDR3: CASSLFTAGTWISGANVLTF; size: few; J: TRBJ2-6; D: NA; V: TRBV14
DNA: TGCGCCAGCAGCCCTGCGGGACAGGGGTACACCGGGGAGCTGTTTTTT; CDR3: CASSPAGQGYTGELFF; size: few; J: TRBJ2-2; D: TRBD1; V: TRBV5-1
DNA: TGTGCCAGCAGTTTACGCACAGGGGGCCGAACTGAAGCTTTCTTT; CDR3: CASSLRTGGRTEAFF; size: few; J: TRBJ1-1; D: TRBD1; V: TRBV12-3/TRBV12-4
DNA: TGCGCCAGCAGCTTGCCAGGGGCCTCACTGGGTGGCTACACCTTC; CDR3: CASSLPGASLGGYTF; size: few; J: TRBJ1-2; D: NA; V: TRBV5-1